The entry below describes one T cell receptor beta chain. The data were taken from a study of T cell changes during pregnancy in multiple sclerosis. The data were produced by immunoSEQ multiplex PCR, yet TCRdb's version contains in-frame clones alone and is incomplete. The sample lists 70,000 or so clones, around 91% occurring once. The length of the CDR3 is 14 residues. The V gene's germline CDR1 is SQVTM and CDR2 ANQGSEA. With V trimmed by 7 bases and J by 2 bases, 8 bases remained unmatched. The receptor was isolated from a female donor in good health, enrolled as a control in a pregnancy study. This sequence joins TRBV29-1 and TRBJ1-3; 7 bases align to TRBD1. The specimen was peripheral blood, collected in the third trimester of pregnancy. The CDR3 reads CSAGKGAAGNTIYF. CDR3 coding DNA: TGCAGCGCCGGGAAGGGGGCAGCTGGAAACACCATATATTTT. Full variable domain (rest looked up from reference TRBV29-1 and TRBJ1-3): SAVISQKPSRDICQRGTSLTIQCQVDSQVTMMFWYRQQPGQSLTLIATANQGSEATYESGFVIDKFPISRPNLTFSTLTVSNMSPEDSSIYLCSAGKGAAGNTIYFGEGSWLTVV.